Listed below are T cell receptor beta chains from one sample, sequenced in a study of cytomegalovirus exposure and HLA in healthy donors. Profiled with immunoSEQ multiplex PCR; TCRdb holds only in-frame clones, not every one. The sample consists of roughly 120,000 clones, around 80% of them appearing once. Material: PBMCs. These receptors were taken from a woman aged 25 to 39 in good health and CMV-seronegative. The CDR3 runs from the conserved cysteine through the conserved F or W. A D gene is named only where the DNA matches it firmly. A row's size may be missing; if present it is once, few, many or a size class.

v_call,d_call,j_call,clone_size,cdr3_aa,cdr3_nt
TRBV5-1,TRBD1,TRBJ2-1,NA,CATTAGGPYNEQFF,TGCGCCACCACCGCAGGGGGACCCTACAATGAGCAGTTCTTC
TRBV6-4,NA,TRBJ2-3,few,CASSEGDHTDTQYF,TGTGCCAGCAGTGAGGGAGATCACACAGATACGCAGTATTTT
TRBV13,TRBD1,TRBJ2-2,few,CASSPGGQGSGELFF,TGTGCCAGCAGCCCGGGGGGACAGGGGTCCGGGGAGCTGTTTTTT
TRBV7-8,NA,TRBJ1-1,NA,CASRPGRGGTEAFF,TGTGCCAGCAGACCCGGGAGGGGTGGGACTGAAGCTTTCTTT
TRBV7-9,TRBD2,TRBJ2-1,NA,CSSTRRSGGEQFF,TGTTCCAGCACCCGTCGGTCGGGAGGCGAGCAGTTCTTC
TRBV30,NA,TRBJ1-6,NA,CAWRGGSSYNSPLHF,TGTGCCTGGAGAGGAGGGAGCTCCTATAATTCACCCCTCCACTTT
TRBV6-6,TRBD2,TRBJ2-3,NA,CASRTGTRLTDTQYF,TGTGCCAGCAGGACCGGGACTAGACTCACAGATACGCAGTATTTT
TRBV28,NA,TRBJ2-3,NA,CASSSPGGGDTDTQYF,TGTGCCAGCAGTTCCCCGGGAGGGGGCGACACAGATACGCAGTATTTT
TRBV5-8,TRBD2,TRBJ2-5,NA,CASRVREVVLETQYF,TGTGCCAGCAGGGTCCGGGAGGTAGTCCTGGAGACCCAGTACTTC
TRBV6-6,NA,TRBJ2-7,NA,CASTYGLTSTYEQYF,TGTGCCAGCACCTACGGACTAACCTCCACCTACGAGCAGTACTTC
TRBV18,NA,TRBJ1-6,NA,CASSPTQDNSPLHF,TGTGCCAGCTCACCCACACAGGATAATTCACCCCTCCACTTT
TRBV7-9,NA,TRBJ1-1,once,CASSLDGGSTEAFF,TGTGCCAGCAGCTTAGACGGAGGGAGCACTGAAGCTTTCTTT
TRBV7-9,NA,TRBJ1-3,NA,CASSSVRVFGNTIYF,TGTGCCAGCAGCTCCGTCAGGGTCTTTGGAAACACCATATATTTT
TRBV19,NA,TRBJ2-2,few,CASREQGLGVAGELFF,TGTGCCAGTAGGGAACAGGGTTTGGGTGTGGCCGGGGAGCTGTTTTTT
TRBV6-7,NA,TRBJ2-2,NA,CAYHAGGDNTGELFF,TGTGCCTACCACGCGGGTGGGGATAACACCGGGGAGCTGTTTTTT
TRBV5-4,NA,TRBJ1-3,NA,CASKDRFSGNTIYF,TGTGCCAGCAAAGACAGGTTCTCTGGAAACACCATATATTTT
TRBV2,NA,TRBJ2-5,NA,CASSGRSAGAQRETQYF,TGTGCCAGCAGTGGAAGATCGGCAGGGGCCCAGAGGGAGACCCAGTACTTC
TRBV11-2,NA,TRBJ2-7,NA,CASSFPTGKYEQYF,TGTGCCAGCAGCTTCCCGACAGGAAAGTACGAGCAGTACTTC
TRBV7-8,NA,TRBJ1-3,NA,CASSLDRVGNTIYF,TGTGCCAGCAGCTTAGACAGGGTCGGAAACACCATATATTTT
TRBV10-1,TRBD1,TRBJ1-2,NA,CASSESRTGRYGYTF,TGCGCCAGCAGTGAGTCCCGGACAGGGAGGTATGGCTACACCTTC
TRBV25-1,NA,TRBJ1-2,NA,CASSERANYGYTF,TGTGCCAGCAGTGAGCGGGCTAACTATGGCTACACCTTC
TRBV15,NA,TRBJ1-5,NA,CATSSSGTGHRIQPQHF,TGTGCCACCAGCAGCTCTGGTACGGGACACCGTATCCAGCCCCAGCATTTT
TRBV6-5,TRBD1,TRBJ2-1,NA,CASSGQGKYNEQFF,TGTGCCAGCAGTGGACAGGGAAAGTACAATGAGCAGTTCTTC
TRBV7-2,TRBD2,TRBJ2-7,NA,CASSWGGTYEQYF,TGTGCCAGCAGCTGGGGGGGTACCTACGAGCAGTACTTC
TRBV6-5,TRBD2,TRBJ2-1,NA,CASTLRRLAGDEQFF,TGTGCCAGCACCCTAAGGAGACTAGCAGGCGATGAGCAGTTCTTC
TRBV6-6,NA,TRBJ1-1,NA,CASSYWTENTEAFF,TGTGCCAGCAGTTATTGGACAGAAAACACTGAAGCTTTCTTT
TRBV27,TRBD1,TRBJ1-2,NA,CASGGTVNYGYTF,TGTGCCAGCGGAGGGACAGTAAACTATGGCTACACCTTC
TRBV27,NA,TRBJ2-5,NA,CASSIRVPRGPPQYF,TGTGCCAGCAGTATCCGAGTTCCGCGGGGGCCGCCCCAGTACTTC
TRBV4-2,NA,TRBJ2-1,NA,CASSQDGRGYNEQFF,TGTGCCAGCAGCCAAGACGGTAGGGGCTACAATGAGCAGTTCTTC
TRBV28,TRBD1,TRBJ1-2,NA,CASRPGQGALANYGYTF,TGTGCCAGCAGGCCGGGACAGGGGGCCCTAGCTAACTATGGCTACACCTTC
TRBV6-1,NA,TRBJ2-7,NA,CASSEMERLRYEQYF,TGTGCCAGCAGTGAGATGGAGAGGCTGCGGTACGAGCAGTACTTC